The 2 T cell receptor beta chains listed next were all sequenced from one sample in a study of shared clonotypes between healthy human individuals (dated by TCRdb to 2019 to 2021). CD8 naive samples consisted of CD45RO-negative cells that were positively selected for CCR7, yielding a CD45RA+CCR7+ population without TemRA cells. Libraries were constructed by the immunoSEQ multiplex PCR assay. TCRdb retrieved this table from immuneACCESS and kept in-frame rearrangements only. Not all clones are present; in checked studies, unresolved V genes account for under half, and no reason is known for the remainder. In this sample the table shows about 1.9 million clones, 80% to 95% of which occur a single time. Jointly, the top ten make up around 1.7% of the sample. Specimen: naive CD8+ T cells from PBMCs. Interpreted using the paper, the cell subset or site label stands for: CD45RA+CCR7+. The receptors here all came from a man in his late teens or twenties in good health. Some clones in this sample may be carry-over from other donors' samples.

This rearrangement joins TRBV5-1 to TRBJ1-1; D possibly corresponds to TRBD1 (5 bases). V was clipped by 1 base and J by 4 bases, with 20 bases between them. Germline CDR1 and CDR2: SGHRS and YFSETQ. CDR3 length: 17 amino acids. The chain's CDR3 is CASSLWGDPDEVTEAFF. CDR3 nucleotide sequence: TGCGCCAGCAGCTTGTGGGGGGATCCCGACGAGGTCACTGAAGCTTTCTTT. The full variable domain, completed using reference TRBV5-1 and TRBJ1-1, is KAGVTQTPRYLIKTRGQQVTLSCSPISGHRSVSWYQQTPGQGLQFLFEYFSETQRNKGNFPGRFSGRQFSNSRSEMNVSTLELGDSALYLCASSLWGDPDEVTEAFFGQGTRLTVV.

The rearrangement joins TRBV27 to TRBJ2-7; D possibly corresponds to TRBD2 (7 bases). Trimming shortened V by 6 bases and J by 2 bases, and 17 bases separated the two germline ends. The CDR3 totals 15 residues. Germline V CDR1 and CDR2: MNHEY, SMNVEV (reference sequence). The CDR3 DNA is TGTGCCAGCAGCCCCTCGGGGGGCTCCCCCTACGAGCAGTACTTC. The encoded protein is CASSPSGGSPYEQYF.